Given below is one T cell receptor beta chain in context. Its matching antigen is unknown. Researchers ran the PCR with 60 Vbeta and 13 Jbeta primers. Using immunoSEQ multiplex PCR, the repertoire was profiled, and TCRdb retains in-frame clones only, with some absent. The table lists approximately 150,000 clones, roughly 75% of them singletons. The trim removed 8 bases at V and 3 bases at J, leaving 8 bases unmatched. This CDR3 has 13 residues. Germline loops: CDR1 SGHTS, CDR2 YDEGEE. This entry is derived from a study of cytomegalovirus exposure and HLA in healthy donors. Whole-study findings and limits: As immune exposure information, only CMV serostatus was available. Reported findings show TCR beta sequences accurately forecast HLA-A and HLA-B alleles in most subjects. A later analysis found most CMV-associated TCR beta chains apparently HLA-restricted.

This TCR derives from a female donor in good health and CMV-seronegative. This chain joins TRBV5-8 and TRBJ2-7, with 7 bases that match TRBD2. The sequenced sample consisted of PBMCs. This CDR3 is CASPGRLDYEQYF. In DNA form, the CDR3 reads TGTGCCAGTCCCGGGAGGCTGGACTACGAGCAGTACTTC.